Listed here is a single T cell receptor (beta chain). Antigen: not known. Primers: 60 Vbeta forward and 13 Jbeta reverse. Sequenced by immunoSEQ multiplex PCR; TCRdb stores in-frame clones only, minus some. The sample lists about 98,000 clones; under 80% were seen once. These data belong to a study of cytomegalovirus exposure and HLA in healthy donors. Whole-study context: The study placed 80% to 90% of its approximately 360 genotyped donors in the Caucasian-associated ancestry cluster.

Study-wide findings and caveats: Clonal expansion, a later analysis showed, was greater in HLA-associated TCR beta chains than in equally common others. Roughly uniform depth of sequencing across donors was assumed in presence/absence analyses. Researchers reportedly found TCR beta sequences accurately predicted most subjects' HLA-A and HLA-B alleles.

After removal of 4 bases from V and 8 bases from J, the junction contained 13 bases not matched to a gene. CDR1 and CDR2 from the germline V gene are LNHDA and SQIVND (reference sequence). The CDR3 sequence is 16 residues long. The clonotype comes from a human donor in good health. The rearrangement uses TRBV19 and TRBJ2-3, with TRBD1 identical over 9 bases. Sample: PBMCs. CDR3: CASSTPSGTGSGTQYF. CDR3 sequence (DNA): TGTGCCAGTAGTACCCCGTCCGGGACAGGGTCCGGTACGCAGTATTTT. The full variable domain, its missing parts supplied by reference TRBV19 and TRBJ2-3, is DGGITQSPKYLFRKEGQNVTLSCEQNLNHDAMYWYRQDPGQGLRLIYYSQIVNDFQKGDIAEGYSVSREKKESFPLTVTSAQKNPTAFYLCASSTPSGTGSGTQYFGPGTRLTVL.